What follows are 30 T cell receptor beta chains derived from one specimen sequenced in a study of identical twins. TCRdb reprocessed the 5' RACE reads via MiXCR and lists one record per CDR3 protein. This table holds some 690,000 distinct CDR3 sequences, over 20% found once. These same data were also listed under a study on T cells expressing NK-cell markers.

The sample consisted of PBMCs. The receptors here all came from a woman aged 18-29 years in good health.

The chain is built from TRBV20-1 and TRBJ2-1, with D unresolved. The length of the CDR3 is 14 residues. Trimming removed 3 bases from V and 8 bases from J, with 17 bases in between. CDR1 and CDR2 from the germline V gene are DFQATT and SNEGSKA (reference sequence). The DNA of the CDR3 is TGCAGTGCTAGGGGGTCTAGTGGGAATGATGAGCAGTTCTTC. It translates to CSARGSSGNDEQFF.

Note on this clonotype: A read error may produce the germline difference seen at one junction end. This sequence joins TRBV7-2 and TRBJ2-7, with D maybe TRBD2 (6 bases). The length of the CDR3 is 12 residues. The germline V gene has CDR1 SGHTA and CDR2 FQGNSA. The CDR3 DNA is TGTGCCAGCAGGTTAGGTGGGGGGGAGCAGTACTTC. It encodes CASRLGGGEQYF.

V gene TRBV29-1 combines with J gene TRBJ1-2; a weak D match, TRBD1 (6 bases). The CDR3 totals 11 residues. CDR1 and CDR2 (germline): SQVTM, ANQGSEA. DNA for the CDR3: TGCGGACAGCTCTCATCTAGGGGCTACACCTTC. Translating gives CGQLSSRGYTF.

This clonotype was observed many times. The chain combines TRBV20-1 with TRBJ2-3; D possibly corresponds to TRBD1 (5 bases). Per the germline V gene, CDR1 is DFQATT and CDR2 is SNEGSKA (reference sequence). V lost 2 bases, J lost 0 bases, and 12 bases lay in between. This CDR3 comprises 15 residues. The CDR3 coding sequence is TGCAGTGCTAGAACAGACAGCCCTAGCACAGATACGCAGTATTTT. Protein product: CSARTDSPSTDTQYF.

The CDR3 is CASSLKPGIETQYF. CDR3 nucleotide sequence: TGTGCCAGCAGTTTAAAGCCGGGTATAGAGACCCAGTACTTC. The chain carries TRBV27 and TRBJ2-5, with D unresolved. Trimming took off 2 bases at V and 4 bases at J, with 11 bases between the two ends. In germline, CDR1 is MNHEY, CDR2 SMNVEV (reference sequence). The CDR3 loop spans 14 amino acids.

The table lists this clonotype with a few counts. This sequence joins TRBV27 and TRBJ2-7; D is perhaps TRBD1 (6 bases). The germline V and J ends were trimmed by 3 bases and 5 bases, with 14 bases remaining between them. Germline CDR1 is MNHEY and CDR2 is SMNVEV (reference sequence). The CDR3 sequence is 14 residues long. This CDR3 is CASSFDHRADEQYF. CDR3 bases: TGTGCCAGCAGTTTCGATCACAGGGCGGACGAGCAGTACTTC.

This clonotype has only a few counts. V usage is TRBV2 and J usage is TRBJ1-2; tentative D call: TRBD1 (5 bases). The CDR3 spans 14 residues. V was pared by 11 bases and J by 0 bases, with 16 bases between. Germline CDR1 reads SNHLY; CDR2 reads FYNNEI. The CDR3 DNA is TGTGCCTCACGGGACGTCGGCGCTAACTATGGCTACACCTTC. Its translation is CASRDVGANYGYTF.

This clonotype came up a few times. This chain's CDR3 is CASSLEGQTQYF. CDR3 DNA: TGTGCCAGCAGCTTAGAGGGTCAGACCCAGTACTTC. This chain uses TRBV7-2 with TRBJ2-5; the D is unclear. The CDR3 contains 12 residues. The germline gives CDR1 SGHTA, CDR2 FQGNSA. With 1 base removed from V and 6 bases from J, the gap between germline ends came to 6 bases. Together with reference TRBV7-2 and TRBJ2-5, the CDR3 gives the full variable domain: GAGVSQSPSNKVTEKGKDVELRCDPISGHTALYWYRQSLGQGLEFLIYFQGNSAPDKSGLPSDRFSAERTGGSVSTLTIQRTQQEDSAVYLCASSLEGQTQYFGPGTRLLVL.

The sample holds many counts of this clonotype. This sequence joins TRBV7-9 and TRBJ1-1; D not resolved. CDR1 and CDR2 from the germline V gene are SEHNR and FQNEAQ (reference sequence). Trimming shortened V by 6 bases and J by 1 base, and 9 bases separated the two germline ends. The CDR3 loop spans 13 amino acids. CDR3 sequence: CASSLQSNTEAFF. CDR3 nucleotides: TGTGCCAGCAGTTTGCAGTCGAACACTGAAGCTTTCTTT.

There are a few counts of this clonotype. The CDR3 bases are TGCGCCAGCAGTGAGTCAACGAAGGGGCAAGAGACCCAGTACTTC. It encodes CASSESTKGQETQYF. The chain joins TRBV10-1 to TRBJ2-5, with D perhaps TRBD1 (5 bases). Per the germline V gene, CDR1 is WNHNN and CDR2 is SYGVQD (reference sequence). The CDR3 runs 15 residues. Trimming removed 0 bases at V and 2 bases at J, with 10 bases between.

This clonotype was counted at least ten times. The chain links TRBV11-2 to TRBJ2-7; D is undetermined. CDR1 and CDR2 from the germline V gene are SGHAT and FQNNGV. V was pared by 6 bases and J by 4 bases, with 4 bases between. The CDR3 spans 10 residues. CDR3 in amino acids: CASSLYEQYF. Written as DNA, the CDR3 is TGTGCCAGCAGTTTATACGAGCAGTACTTC.

This clonotype was seen a handful of times. The rearrangement joins TRBV3-1 to TRBJ2-7; D perhaps matches TRBD2 (5 bases). The CDR3 loop spans 14 amino acids. V gave up 4 bases and J gave up 3 bases, with 13 bases separating them. Germline-derived CDR1 and CDR2 are LGHDT and YNNKEL (reference sequence). The CDR3 coding sequence is TGTGCCAGCAGCCGCCGGAGCGGCTTCTACGAGCAGTACTTC. It codes for CASSRRSGFYEQYF.

A few counts support this clonotype. V gene TRBV20-1 combines with J gene TRBJ1-2; no clear D. From germline, CDR1 is DFQATT and CDR2 SNEGSKA (reference sequence). The ends were cut back, 0 bases at V and 11 bases at J, with 7 bases in the middle. The CDR3 runs to 10 residues. DNA for the CDR3: TGCAGTGCTAGAGATCATCGGTACACCTTC. Protein product: CSARDHRYTF.

This clonotype was seen a handful of times. The chain uses TRBV20-1 and TRBJ2-7, with D possibly being TRBD1 or TRBD2 (5 bases each). The CDR3 covers 18 residues. From germline, CDR1 is DFQATT and CDR2 SNEGSKA (reference sequence). V was clipped by 2 bases and J by 6 bases, with 29 bases between them. In DNA, the CDR3 is TGCAGTGCTAGACACGTAGATCCGGGACGCCAAGGTTTGGGCGAGCAGTACTTC. It yields the protein CSARHVDPGRQGLGEQYF.

This rearrangement joins TRBV6-2 or TRBV6-3 to TRBJ1-3, with 10 bases that match TRBD1. J gave up 1 base and V 6 bases, and 18 bases lay outside the gene matches. CDR1 is MNHEY and CDR2 is SVGEGT in the germline V gene. The CDR3 is 20 amino acids. The CDR3 loop reads CASSTYPGQGTLLSGNTIYF. The CDR3 nucleotides read TGTGCCAGCAGCACCTACCCGGGACAGGGGACCCTTCTTTCTGGAAACACCATATATTTT.

This clonotype has only a few counts. The genes are TRBV29-1 and TRBJ1-1; D remains unclear. Germline lookup yields CDR1 SQVTM and CDR2 ANQGSEA. The CDR3 totals 12 residues. V was shortened by 5 bases and J by 4 bases, with 11 bases between the two germline ends. The CDR3 is CSVFTVGTEAFF. For the CDR3, the DNA is TGCAGCGTTTTTACCGTGGGCACTGAAGCTTTCTTT.

This clonotype has more than one count but fewer than ten. V usage is TRBV4-2 and J usage is TRBJ2-1; TRBD2 agrees at 10 bases. From germline, CDR1 is LGHNA and CDR2 YNFKEQ. J gave up 5 bases and V 0 bases, and 7 bases lay outside the gene matches. There are 17 residues in the CDR3. The CDR3 loop is CASSQDPWLAGDNEQFF. The DNA of the CDR3 is TGTGCCAGCAGCCAAGACCCTTGGCTAGCGGGAGACAATGAGCAGTTCTTC.

The chain employs TRBV7-2 and TRBJ1-4; D not certain. The length of the CDR3 is 14 residues. Trimming removed 5 bases from V and 7 bases from J, with 14 bases in between. Germline loops: CDR1 SGHTA, CDR2 FQGNSA. CDR3 in amino acids: CASSERRGGEKLFF. CDR3 bases: TGTGCCAGCAGCGAGCGGAGAGGCGGTGAAAAACTGTTTTTT.

A remark on this clonotype: The junction and the germline gene differ at one end; a read error may be behind it. The rearrangement links TRBV12-3 or TRBV12-4 to TRBJ1-1, with D possibly TRBD1 on 5 matching bases. The CDR3 is made up of 17 amino acids. The chain's CDR3 is CASSLRGGWDRGTEAFF. The CDR3 DNA reads TGCGCCAGCAGTTTAAGGGGAGGCTGGGACCGTGGAACTGAAGCTTTCTTT.

This clonotype has a handful of counts. The V call is TRBV6-1, the J call TRBJ1-2, with D possibly TRBD1 on 5 matching bases. CDR3 length: 13 amino acids. The germline CDR1 and CDR2 sequences are MNHNS and SASEGT. Trimming cost V 5 bases and J 4 bases, with 11 bases left between them. The chain's CDR3 is CASSPRESYGYTF. The CDR3 nucleotides read TGTGCCAGCAGTCCCAGGGAAAGCTATGGCTACACCTTC.

This clonotype has a count of ten or more. The chain employs TRBV20-1 and TRBJ1-1, with D unclear. CDR1 is DFQATT and CDR2 is SNEGSKA in the germline V gene (reference sequence). This CDR3 spans 10 amino acids. Trimming pared 4 bases from V and 5 bases from J, leaving 5 bases between. The CDR3: CSAMVTEAFF. The CDR3 coding sequence is TGCAGTGCTATGGTTACTGAAGCTTTCTTT.

The chain is built from TRBV20-1 and TRBJ2-7; D gene uncertain. The CDR3 length is 12 residues. CDR1 and CDR2 (germline): DFQATT, SNEGSKA (reference sequence). V was trimmed by 4 bases and J by 6 bases, leaving 13 bases between them. The CDR3 DNA follows: TGCAGTGCTAATGTCCTATCGGGCGAGCAGTACTTC. As protein: CSANVLSGEQYF.

The chain uses TRBV3-1 and TRBJ1-2, with 12 nucleotides matching TRBD1. This CDR3 region has 20 residues. Germline V lookup: CDR1 LGHDT, CDR2 YNNKEL (reference sequence). V shed 1 base, J shed 5 bases, and the junction held 17 bases outside the gene matches. Here the CDR3 DNA reads TGTGCCAGCAGCCAAGGCGTTATCCCGGGACAGGGGGCTCTACGTTATGGCTACACCTTC. Its protein product is CASSQGVIPGQGALRYGYTF. Supplemented by reference TRBV3-1 and TRBJ1-2, the full variable domain reads DTAVSQTPKYLVTQMGNDKSIKCEQNLGHDTMYWYKQDSKKFLKIMFSYNNKELIINETVPNRFSPKSPDKAHLNLHINSLELGDSAVYFCASSQGVIPGQGALRYGYTFGSGTRLTVV.

This rearrangement joins TRBV5-1 to TRBJ1-4; 7 positions agree with TRBD1. J gave up 7 bases and V 2 bases, and 5 bases lay outside the gene matches. This CDR3 comprises 14 residues. The V gene's germline CDR1 is SGHRS and CDR2 YFSETQ. CDR3 protein: CASSFRDSREKLFF. CDR3 DNA: TGCGCCAGCAGCTTCCGGGACAGTCGTGAAAAACTGTTTTTT.

The V gene is TRBV29-1, the J gene TRBJ2-3; 7 positions match TRBD2. CDR1 is SQVTM, CDR2 ANQGSEA, per germline. J gave up 3 bases and V 3 bases, and 6 bases lay outside the gene matches. CDR3 size: 14 residues. In DNA, the CDR3 is TGCAGCGTTGAGCAGGGAGGGGTAACAGATACGCAGTATTTT. Its translation: CSVEQGGVTDTQYF.

This clonotype was observed a handful of times. V usage is TRBV6-2 or TRBV6-3 and J usage is TRBJ2-1; D is unclear. CDR1 and CDR2 (germline): MNHEY, SVGEGT. V was trimmed by 2 bases and J by 8 bases, leaving 10 bases between them. The CDR3 length is 13 residues. In DNA, the CDR3 is TGTGCCAGCAGTTACCACCTGGGGTATGAGCAGTTCTTC. This translates into CASSYHLGYEQFF.

This clonotype was picked up a small number of times. The chain uses TRBV20-1 and TRBJ2-7; 8 bases agree with TRBD1. The CDR3 runs 13 residues. Germline CDR1 reads DFQATT; CDR2 reads SNEGSKA (reference sequence). J gave up 4 bases and V 0 bases, and 2 bases lay outside the gene matches. The CDR3 loop is CSARDDRGYEQYF. The CDR3 DNA reads TGCAGTGCTAGAGATGACAGGGGATACGAGCAGTACTTC.

This clonotype occurred many times. The gene calls are TRBV20-1 and TRBJ2-5; D unclear. The germline V gene has CDR1 DFQATT and CDR2 SNEGSKA (reference sequence). V dropped 1 base and J dropped 1 base, with 10 bases sitting between them. CDR3 size: 14 residues. The CDR3 loop is CSARVGTIQETQYF. CDR3 DNA sequence: TGCAGTGCTAGAGTTGGCACCATCCAAGAGACCCAGTACTTC.

The chain uses TRBV20-1 and TRBJ2-5; the match to TRBD2 covers 12 bases. The V gene's germline CDR1 is DFQATT and CDR2 SNEGSKA (reference sequence). Trimming removed 6 bases from V and 1 base from J; junction bases left unmatched: 6. The CDR3 has 15 residues. CDR3 protein: CSATLAGGLQETQYF. CDR3 in DNA: TGCAGTGCGACACTAGCGGGGGGCCTCCAAGAGACCCAGTACTTC.

The J gene is TRBJ2-3, the V gene TRBV12-5; 10 nucleotides agree with TRBD1. This CDR3 comprises 14 residues. Losses at the gene ends were 5 bases for V and 4 bases for J; bases not matched to a gene: 3. Germline CDR1 and CDR2: LGHNT and FRNRAP. CDR3 region: CASGPGTGADTQYF. DNA for the CDR3: TGTGCTAGTGGTCCCGGGACAGGGGCAGATACGCAGTATTTT.